The clone carrying this T cell receptor (beta chain) counts as medium-sized. The antigen remains unidentified. The size of this beta chain means little, since it is a stray read in a library made for alpha chains. The time point: sample taken at primary tumor resection. TCRdb reprocessed the 5' RACE reads with MiXCR, giving one entry per CDR3 protein. The profile shows some 6,900 distinct CDR3 sequences, roughly 13% of them singletons. The ends lost 6 bases at V and 4 bases at J; junction bases unmatched: 7. The CDR3 sequence is 14 residues long. Germline CDR1 reads SQVTM; CDR2 reads ANQGSEA. This record comes from a study of spatial heterogeneity in lung cancer. Across the whole study: Matched bulk RNA-seq yielded a T cell module score, and TCR transcript counts in tumor regions correlated strongly with that score. An average of more than ten raw reads was observed per unique TCR and UMI combination.

Study-wide results and limits: Expanded alpha and beta TCR counts within tumors tracked tumor mutation counts.

This clonotype was obtained from a male donor with early-stage non-small cell lung cancer. The input for sequencing was lung tumor tissue, taken at surgery. The rearrangement uses TRBV29-1 and TRBJ2-1; 9 bases line up with TRBD1. The CDR3 DNA follows: TGCAGCGTGGCCGGGACAGGGAGATACAATGAGCAGTTCTTC. Its protein is CSVAGTGRYNEQFF.